The 5 T cell receptor beta chains listed next were all sequenced from one sample in a study of blood T cell repertoires in COVID-19. Repertoires were generated with immunoSEQ multiplex PCR, while TCRdb's copy carries only in-frame clones and drops some. Of 150,000 or so clones listed, 75% to 90% were seen once; the top ten hold roughly 15%. The sample was peripheral blood. These receptors originate from a woman in her forties with acute or convalescent COVID-19.

This clone has more than one count but fewer than ten. V usage is TRBV18 and J usage is TRBJ2-7; possibly TRBD1 for D (6 bases). Germline loops: CDR1 KGHSH, CDR2 LQKENI. The CDR3 is 14 amino acids. Between the trimmed V and J ends, which lost 0 bases and 3 bases, there was a span of 9 bases. The DNA for the CDR3 is TGTGCCAGCTCACCACCGGGACACGACTACGAGCAGTACTTC. Protein: CASSPPGHDYEQYF.

The genes are TRBV13 and TRBJ2-7; maybe TRBD2 (6 bases). Germline lookup yields CDR1 PRHDT and CDR2 FYEKMQ (reference sequence). Trimming removed 0 bases from V and 2 bases from J, with 17 bases in between. The CDR3 has 17 amino acids. In DNA form, the CDR3 reads TGTGCCAGCAGCTTAGGCTTGCTCGGGACTGCGACCTACGAGCAGTACTTC. It encodes CASSLGLLGTATYEQYF.

The V call is TRBV2, the J call TRBJ2-7; 12 bases line up with TRBD2. The CDR3 consists of 14 residues. V trimming: 6 bases; J trimming: 3 bases; junction bases outside the gene matches: 3. Germline V gene data show CDR1 as SNHLY and CDR2 as FYNNEI. The CDR3, as DNA: TGTGCCAGCAGGACTAGCGGGAGCGGCTACGAGCAGTACTTC. Amino acid sequence: CASRTSGSGYEQYF. The whole variable domain, remainder taken from reference TRBV2 and TRBJ2-7, is EPEVTQTPSHQVTQMGQEVILRCVPISNHLYFYWYRQILGQKVEFLVSFYNNEISEKSEIFDDQFSVERPDGSNFTLKIRSTKLEDSAMYFCASRTSGSGYEQYFGPGTRLTVT.

V and J are TRBV7-6 and TRBJ2-2, with D possibly matching TRBD1 (6 bases). Trimming cost V 1 base and J 4 bases, with 13 bases left between them. This CDR3 comprises 16 residues. Germline CDR1 and CDR2: SGHVS and FNYEAQ. CDR3 in amino acids: CASSLVSGAFTGELFF. The CDR3 DNA is TGTGCCAGCAGCTTAGTCTCAGGGGCTTTCACCGGGGAGCTGTTTTTT.

The chain is built from TRBV3-1 (or the pseudogene TRBV3-2) and TRBJ2-3, with a tentative D call TRBD2 (5 bases). The CDR3 totals 16 residues. The ends were cut back, 1 base at V and 0 bases at J, with 11 bases in the middle. Germline V gives CDR1 LGHDT, CDR2 YNNKEL (reference sequence). The CDR3 here is CASSQGRRSSTDTQYF. The CDR3 DNA reads as TGTGCCAGCAGCCAAGGGAGGCGGTCAAGCACAGATACGCAGTATTTT.